The 8 T cell receptor beta chains below all came from one sample that was sequenced in a study of response to subunit inactivated influenza vaccine. TCRdb passed the RT-PCR reads through MiXCR, listing each CDR3 protein once. The sample has about 570,000 distinct CDR3 sequences; 10% to 12% are singletons. The data were also submitted as part of a second study, on T cells expressing NK-cell markers. That paper adds: With UMIs, 5'RACE template switching was used to make TCR beta cDNA.

The sequencing used PBMCs from blood, collected on the day of vaccination. The receptors were gathered from a man aged 45-60 years who received an inactivated influenza vaccine.

This clonotype occurred once. An end of the junction does not agree with germline; a read error may underlie this. This chain links TRBV4-2 with TRBJ2-2; 7 bases match TRBD2. The length of the CDR3 is 17 residues. Germline assignment: CDR1 LGHNA and CDR2 YNFKEQ. The CDR3 region has the DNA TGTGCCAGCAGCCAACTATCGGGACTTATAAACACGGGGGGGCTGTTTTTT. Translated: CASSQLSGLINTGGLFF.

The J gene is TRBJ2-5, the V gene TRBV6-1; 7 nucleotides align to TRBD2. The germline CDR1 and CDR2 sequences are MNHNS and SASEGT. Trimming took 10 bases from V and 4 from J; bases not matched to a gene: 15. The CDR3 length is 15 residues. This CDR3 reads CATKLGGAGRETQYF. Here the CDR3 DNA reads TGTGCCACCAAGCTTGGCGGAGCGGGGCGAGAGACCCAGTACTTC.

The rearrangement links TRBV5-6 to TRBJ2-1; maybe TRBD2 (5 bases). The CDR3 is 13 amino acids. Germline V gene sequence: CDR1 SGHDT, CDR2 YYEEEE. V gave up 4 bases and J gave up 12 bases, with 17 bases separating them. This CDR3 is CASSAIRTVGQFF. The CDR3, as DNA: TGTGCCAGCAGCGCCATCCGGACTGTAGGGCAGTTCTTC.

This chain joins TRBV28 and TRBJ2-5; 10 positions agree with TRBD2. The CDR3 totals 14 residues. CDR1 MDHEN and CDR2 SYDVKM come from the germline V gene. The junction had 7 bases not matched to a gene; V was cut back by 8 bases and J by 4 bases. The CDR3 sequence is CASVSGGATETQYF. The CDR3 region has the DNA TGTGCCAGCGTCAGCGGGGGGGCAACAGAGACCCAGTACTTC.

The V call is TRBV7-6, the J call TRBJ1-4; perhaps TRBD1 as D (5 bases). CDR1 is SGHVS and CDR2 is FNYEAQ in the germline V gene. V gave up 5 bases and J gave up 0 bases, with 22 bases separating them. CDR3 length equals 19 residues. The CDR3 sequence is CASSHLKGILEATNEKLFF. The CDR3 bases are TGTGCCAGCAGCCACCTCAAGGGGATATTAGAGGCAACTAATGAAAAACTGTTTTTT.

There are a few counts of this clonotype. The chain has TRBV5-6 and TRBJ1-1; D is undetermined. V lost 4 bases to trimming and J lost 4 bases, with 17 bases between them. This CDR3 region has 15 residues. The germline V gene has CDR1 SGHDT and CDR2 YYEEEE. CDR3 in DNA: TGTGCCAGCAGCCCCGCCGGATCGACTGTCACTGAAGCTTTCTTT. Protein sequence: CASSPAGSTVTEAFF.

The sample holds a few counts of this clonotype. The chain recombines TRBV7-2 with TRBJ2-7, with TRBD2 matching 12 bases. This CDR3 spans 15 amino acids. Germline loops: CDR1 SGHTA, CDR2 FQGNSA. Trimming cost V 5 bases and J 5 bases; bases outside gene matches: 7. CDR3 sequence reads: CASSLTSGRSHEQYF. The CDR3 nucleotides read TGTGCCAGCAGCCTCACTAGCGGGAGGTCCCACGAGCAGTACTTC.

This clonotype was counted a few times. The chain recombines TRBV12-3 or TRBV12-4 with TRBJ2-3; D might be TRBD1 or TRBD2, each matching 5 bases. The length of the CDR3 is 15 residues. The V end lost 6 bases, the J end lost 7 bases, and 20 bases lay between the germline ends. The CDR3 DNA follows: TGTGCCAGCAGGGCACGGGGACCCATTTTGAATACGCAGTATTTT. This translates into CASRARGPILNTQYF.